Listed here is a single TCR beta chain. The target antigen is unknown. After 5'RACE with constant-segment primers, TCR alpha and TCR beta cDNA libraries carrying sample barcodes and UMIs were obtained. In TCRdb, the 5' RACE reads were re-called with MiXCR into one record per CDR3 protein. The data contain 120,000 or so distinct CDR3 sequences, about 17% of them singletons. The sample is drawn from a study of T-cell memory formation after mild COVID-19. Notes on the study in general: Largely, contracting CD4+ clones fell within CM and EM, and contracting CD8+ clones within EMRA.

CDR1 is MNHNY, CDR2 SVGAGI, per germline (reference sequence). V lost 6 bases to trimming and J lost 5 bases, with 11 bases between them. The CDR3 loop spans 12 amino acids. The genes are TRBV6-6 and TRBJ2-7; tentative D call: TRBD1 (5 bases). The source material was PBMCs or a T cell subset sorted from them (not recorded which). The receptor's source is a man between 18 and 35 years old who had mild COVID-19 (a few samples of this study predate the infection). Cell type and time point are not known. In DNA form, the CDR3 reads TGTGCCAGCAGGCCAGCAGGGAACGAGCAGTACTTC. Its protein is CASRPAGNEQYF.